This T cell receptor beta chain is drawn from a study of regulatory T cells in long-lasting Graves disease. Concerning this clonotype itself: Its antigen is undetermined. A read error may be the cause here, since a much bigger clone is one base away.

The CDR3 sequence is 10 residues long. V was trimmed by 8 bases and J by 13 bases, leaving 11 bases between them. Documented time point: newly diagnosed GD, antithyroid drugs for less than 3 months. RNA from PBMCs was the source of the TCR library. Study-wide results and caveats: Persistent disease was associated with favored TRBV28 usage and with favored use of TRBJ1-2 and TRBJ2-5.

TCR beta libraries were built with iRepertoire HTBI primers and Arm-PCR of CDR3 regions. From the multiplex PCR reads, TCRdb called clonotypes with MiXCR, one entry per CDR3 protein. Here the sample spans some 500,000 distinct CDR3 sequences, about 13% being singletons. These data were likewise used in another study, on T cells in Graves' hyperthyroidism and ophthalmopathy.

The chain carries TRBV12-3 or TRBV12-4 and TRBJ1-4; D not resolved. The source material was peripheral blood mononuclear cells (PBMCs), sampled at new diagnosis, from a patient treated with antithyroid drugs. The sequence was collected from a man between 25 and 39 years old with Graves disease. The DNA of the CDR3 is TGTGCCAGCCGAGGAGGTAGACTGTTTTTT. This gives the protein CASRGGRLFF.